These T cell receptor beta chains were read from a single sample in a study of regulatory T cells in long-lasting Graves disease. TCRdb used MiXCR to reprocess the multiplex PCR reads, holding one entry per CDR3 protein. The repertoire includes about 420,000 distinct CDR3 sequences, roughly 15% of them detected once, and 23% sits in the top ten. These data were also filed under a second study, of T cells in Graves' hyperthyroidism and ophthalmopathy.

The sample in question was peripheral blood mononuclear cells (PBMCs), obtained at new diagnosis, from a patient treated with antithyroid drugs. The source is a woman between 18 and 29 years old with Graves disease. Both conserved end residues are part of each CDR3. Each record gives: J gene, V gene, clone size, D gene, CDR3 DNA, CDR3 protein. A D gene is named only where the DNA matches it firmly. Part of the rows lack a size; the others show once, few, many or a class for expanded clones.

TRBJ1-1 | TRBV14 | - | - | TGTGCCAGCAGCCAGGCCGGACAGTCAACGGGGAAAGCTTTCTTT | CASSQAGQSTGKAFF
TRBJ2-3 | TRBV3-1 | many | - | TGTGCCAGCAGCCAAGAGGCTAGCCGGCCCCACGATACGCAGTATTTT | CASSQEASRPHDTQYF
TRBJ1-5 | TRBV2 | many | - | TGTGCCAGCAGTCGAGGTAGCAATCAGCCCCAGCATTTT | CASSRGSNQPQHF
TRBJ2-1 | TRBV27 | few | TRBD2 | TGTGCCAGCAGTTATCCGGGACTAGGGCGGTTCTTC | CASSYPGLGRFF
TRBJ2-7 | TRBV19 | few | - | TGTGCCAGTGGTCGCCGTAGTCGGTGGGAGGACAGTGTATATACCGAGCAGTACTTC | CASGRRSRWEDSVYTEQYF
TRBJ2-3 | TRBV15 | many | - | TGTGCCACCAGCAGAGTTGGAACACCCCCCACAGATACGCAGTATTTT | CATSRVGTPPTDTQYF
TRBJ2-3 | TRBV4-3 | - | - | TGCGCCAGCAGCTACGGATTCACAGATACGCAGTATTTT | CASSYGFTDTQYF
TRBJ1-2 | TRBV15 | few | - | TGTGCCACCAGCAGAGATATGGACCAGATAGAGTTATATGGCTACACCTTC | CATSRDMDQIELYGYTF
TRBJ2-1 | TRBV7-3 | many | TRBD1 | TGTGCCAGCAGCTTACTTACAGGGGCGGGTGAGCAGTTCTTC | CASSLLTGAGEQFF
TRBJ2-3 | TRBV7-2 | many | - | TGTGCCAGCAGCTTGGACTTCTTTAGCACAGATACGCAGTATTTT | CASSLDFFSTDTQYF
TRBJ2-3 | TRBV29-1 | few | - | TGCAGCGTTGAATCGGCCGGCACAGATACGCAGTATTTT | CSVESAGTDTQYF
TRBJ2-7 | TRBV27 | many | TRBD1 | TGTGCCAGCAGTTCACCGTACAGGGGCTCCTACGAGCAGTACTTC | CASSSPYRGSYEQYF
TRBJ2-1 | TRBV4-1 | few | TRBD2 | TGCGCCAGCAGCCAAGAGAGTCCTAGCGGGGCCTACAATGAGCAGTTCTTC | CASSQESPSGAYNEQFF
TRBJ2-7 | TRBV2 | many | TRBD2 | TGTGCCAGCAGTCAAGACCTCCTAGCGGGAGCTTACGAGCAGTACTTC | CASSQDLLAGAYEQYF
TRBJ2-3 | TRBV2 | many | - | TGTGCCAGCATTGAAGGGAGATACCCCACAGATACGCAGTATTTT | CASIEGRYPTDTQYF
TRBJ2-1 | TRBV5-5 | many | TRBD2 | TGTGCCAGCAGCTTGGGGCTAGCGGGAAGGGAGCAGTTCTTC | CASSLGLAGREQFF
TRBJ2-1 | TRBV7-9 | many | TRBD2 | TGTGCCAGCAGCTTAGGGAGCGGGGAAGAGCAGTTCTTC | CASSLGSGEEQFF
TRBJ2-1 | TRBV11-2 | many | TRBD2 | TGTGCCAGCAGCTTAGCTCCTTGGACTAGCGGGAGGGCCTATCTAAACAATGAGCAGTTCTTC | CASSLAPWTSGRAYLNNEQFF
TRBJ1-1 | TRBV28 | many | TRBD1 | TGTGCCAGCAGCTGGCAGGGGGCTAGAACTGAAGCTTTCTTT | CASSWQGARTEAFF
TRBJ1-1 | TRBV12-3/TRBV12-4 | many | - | TGTGCCAGCAGTTTACCCAGGACGGGACTGAACACTGAAGCTTTCTTT | CASSLPRTGLNTEAFF
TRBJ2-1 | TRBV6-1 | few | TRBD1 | TGTGCCAGCAGGCACCGGGACAGGGTCTACAATGAGCAGTTCTTC | CASRHRDRVYNEQFF
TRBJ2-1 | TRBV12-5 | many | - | TGTGCTAGTGGTTTCGAAACCGCCTACAATGAGCAGTTCTTC | CASGFETAYNEQFF
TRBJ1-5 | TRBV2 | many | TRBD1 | TGTGCCAGCAGTGGAGACAGGGGAATTCAGCCCCAGCATTTT | CASSGDRGIQPQHF
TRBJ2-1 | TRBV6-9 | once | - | TGTGCCTGCAGTTATGGGGGTTACAATGAGCAGTTCTTC | CACSYGGYNEQFF
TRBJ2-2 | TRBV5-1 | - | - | TGCGCCAGCAGCTTGGGATACACGTTTGGGTCAGAAACCGGGGAGCTGTCTTTT | CASSLGYTFGSETGELSF
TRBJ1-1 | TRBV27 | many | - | TGTGCCAGCAGTTTTGAAGGACATCAGAACACTGAAGCTTTCTTT | CASSFEGHQNTEAFF
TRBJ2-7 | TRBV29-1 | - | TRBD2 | TGCAGCGTAGCGGGAGATCCGGCCTGCGAGCAGTACTTC | CSVAGDPACEQYF
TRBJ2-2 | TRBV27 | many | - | TGTGCCAGCAGCTTATCCAGAACCGGGGAGCTGTTTTTT | CASSLSRTGELFF
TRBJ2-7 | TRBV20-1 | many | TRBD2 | TGCAGTGCTAGGAATTTACTAGCGGGAGAGTACGAGCAGTACTTC | CSARNLLAGEYEQYF
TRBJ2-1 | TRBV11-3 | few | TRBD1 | TGTGCCAGCAGCCATCGCAGGCCGGGACAGGGGGCAAACAATGAGCAGTCCTTC | CASSHRRPGQGANNEQSF
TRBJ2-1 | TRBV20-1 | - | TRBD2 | TGCAGTGCTCTTATGGGGGCGGGGGGCTCCTACAATGAGCAGTTCTTC | CSALMGAGGSYNEQFF
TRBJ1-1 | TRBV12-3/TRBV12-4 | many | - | TGTGCCAGCAGTTTAGTCGCGAACACTGAAGCTTTCTTT | CASSLVANTEAFF
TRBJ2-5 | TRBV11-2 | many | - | TGTGCCAGCAGCCCTTCCGAGGAAGGGACCCAGTACTTC | CASSPSEEGTQYF
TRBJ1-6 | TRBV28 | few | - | TGTGCCAGCACTCTCCTTAAGGGCCCTAATTCACCCCTCCACTTT | CASTLLKGPNSPLHF
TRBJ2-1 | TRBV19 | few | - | TGTGCCAGTAGTATCACAATGGGGCCATACAATGAGCAGTTCTTC | CASSITMGPYNEQFF
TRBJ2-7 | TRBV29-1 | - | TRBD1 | TGCAGCGTTGAGCTACAGGGGAGAAGCTACGAGCAGTACTTC | CSVELQGRSYEQYF
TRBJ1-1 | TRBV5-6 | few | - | TGTGCCAGCAGCTTCAGACGGGCGGGAGGGGACACTGAAGCTTTCTTT | CASSFRRAGGDTEAFF
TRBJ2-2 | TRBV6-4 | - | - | TGTGCCAGCAGTGACGGAGGGGGCACCGGGGAGCTGTTTTTT | CASSDGGGTGELFF
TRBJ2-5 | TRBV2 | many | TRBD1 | TGTGCCAGCAGTGGGGACAGGGAGGCTGTCTCGTACCAAGAGACCCAGTACTTC | CASSGDREAVSYQETQYF
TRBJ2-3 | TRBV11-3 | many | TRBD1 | TGTGCCAGCAGTCCACGGGACAGGGGGACAGATACGCAGTATTTT | CASSPRDRGTDTQYF
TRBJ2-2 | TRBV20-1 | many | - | TGCAGTGCTAGGGATTTGGTCGGGGAGCTGTTTTTT | CSARDLVGELFF
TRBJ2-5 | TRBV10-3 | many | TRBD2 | TGTGCCATCAGTCCGGGACTAGTCAACCAAGAGACCCAGTACTTC | CAISPGLVNQETQYF